The T cell receptor (beta chain) under discussion was sequenced for a study of blood T cell repertoires in COVID-19. Generated by immunoSEQ multiplex PCR, the TCRdb table keeps only in-frame clones and is missing some. The sample lists about 220,000 clones, about four fifths occurring once. The germline CDR1 and CDR2 sequences are LNHDA and SQIVND (reference sequence). This CDR3 comprises 14 residues. Trimming cost V 6 bases and J 7 bases, with 15 bases left between them. The material sequenced was peripheral blood. The receptor was isolated from a woman aged 80 or over with acute or convalescent COVID-19. The gene calls are TRBV19 and TRBJ1-4, with D possibly being TRBD1 (5 bases). CDR3 protein: CASSSQGRVEKLFF. For the CDR3, the DNA is TGTGCCAGTAGCTCTCAGGGTCGCGTTGAAAAACTGTTTTTT. The complete variable domain, with remaining parts taken from reference TRBV19 and TRBJ1-4, reads DGGITQSPKYLFRKEGQNVTLSCEQNLNHDAMYWYRQDPGQGLRLIYYSQIVNDFQKGDIAEGYSVSREKKESFPLTVTSAQKNPTAFYLCASSSQGRVEKLFFGSGTQLSVL.